This TCR beta chain appears in the sequencing data of a study of PD-1 blockade in mismatch repair-deficient tumors. In the study overall: Enrolled about 2012-2016, patients had progressing, pretreated mismatch repair-deficient cancers of about a dozen types.

All patients were mismatch repair deficient, assessed by either PCR or immunohistochemistry. TCRs were sequenced from three patients responding to pembrolizumab. In germline, CDR1 is SNHLY, CDR2 FYNNEI. This CDR3 is built from 14 residues. V lost 7 bases to trimming and J lost 0 bases, with 10 bases between them. Assay used: immunoSEQ multiplex PCR; TCRdb lists only in-frame clones, some missing. The data contain around 100,000 clones, about 83% of them seen just once; the ten biggest clones take up 4% to 6%. In the case of this clone: The antigen remains undetermined.

Study outcomes and limitations: Tumor-resident clones, often undetectable pretreatment in blood, expanded then contracted after pembrolizumab.

This chain connects TRBV2 to TRBJ1-5; possible D gene TRBD1, 5 bases. The receptor was isolated from an adult with mismatch repair-deficient cancer. This specimen was peripheral blood, taken around 60 weeks after starting pembrolizumab. For the CDR3, the DNA is TGTGCCAGCATTCAGGGTAATAGCAATCAGCCCCAGCATTTT. Protein product: CASIQGNSNQPQHF.